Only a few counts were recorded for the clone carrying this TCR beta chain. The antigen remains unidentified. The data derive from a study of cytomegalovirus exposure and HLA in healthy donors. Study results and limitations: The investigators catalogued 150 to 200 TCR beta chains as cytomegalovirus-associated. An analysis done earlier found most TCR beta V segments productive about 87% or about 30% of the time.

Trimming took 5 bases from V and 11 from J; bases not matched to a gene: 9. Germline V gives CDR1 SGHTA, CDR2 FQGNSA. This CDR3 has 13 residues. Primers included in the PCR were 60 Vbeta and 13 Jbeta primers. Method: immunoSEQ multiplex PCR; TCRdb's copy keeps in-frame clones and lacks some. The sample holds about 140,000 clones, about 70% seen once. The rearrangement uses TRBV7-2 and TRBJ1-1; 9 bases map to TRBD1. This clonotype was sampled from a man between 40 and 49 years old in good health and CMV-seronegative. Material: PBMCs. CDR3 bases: TGTGCCAGCAGCCTACAGGACAGGGGAAAGGCTTTCTTT. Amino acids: CASSLQDRGKAFF.